The clone carrying this TCR beta chain was counted between two and nine times. The CDR3 consists of 14 residues. Losses at the gene ends were 8 bases for V and 5 bases for J; bases not matched to a gene: 8. The source of the sample is a study of T-cell reconstitution after alpha-beta-depleted transplantation in children. Unique molecular identifiers were built into the TCRbeta library. TCRdb reprocessed the PCR reads with MiXCR, giving one entry per CDR3 protein. The sample includes about 400,000 distinct CDR3 sequences, roughly 22% of them seen just once. The sequencing here drew on PBMCs from the stem cell graft donor, taken from the stem cell graft. The rearrangement uses TRBV12-3 or TRBV12-4 and TRBJ2-1; 8 bases align to TRBD2. The clonotype was recovered from a human donor who donated a stem cell graft to a child with acute myeloid leukemia. The DNA for the CDR3 is TGTGCCAGCGGGCCCTTTAGCGGGGACAATGAGCAGTTCTTC. Translation gives CASGPFSGDNEQFF.